The text below deals with one T cell receptor (beta chain). The antigen is undetermined. Treatment denoted: oral pan-JAK inhibitor, 5-10 mg twice daily. Alopecia areata patients gave lesional scalp punch biopsies and peripheral blood samples. The source of the sample is a study of CD8+ T cells in alopecia areata. Study conclusions and caveats: Uncertainty about whether baseline CD8+ expansion is linked to response remains, with one nonresponder.

Germline CDR1 and CDR2: SQVTM and ANQGSEA. Trimming cost V 7 bases and J 6 bases; bases outside gene matches: 0. This CDR3 contains 11 residues. RNA was extracted and reverse transcribed into cDNA as the sequencing template. Assay used: immunoSEQ multiplex PCR; TCRdb lists only in-frame clones, some missing. The table includes about 200,000 clones, 58% detected once. The TCR sequence derives from a human donor with alopecia areata. The sequencing here drew on CD4+ T cells sorted from blood, taken at week 24, from a patient treated with tofacitinib. V gene TRBV29-1 combines with J gene TRBJ2-1, with 10 bases matching TRBD1. DNA of the CDR3: TGCAGCGGGGACAGGGGCAATGAGCAGTTCTTC. Amino acids: CSGDRGNEQFF.